These T cell receptor beta chains were read from a single sample in a study of shared clonotypes between healthy human individuals. Only in-frame clones appear in the TCRdb table, and some are missing; sequencing was by immunoSEQ multiplex PCR. The table has nearly 1,000,000 clones, 70% to 85% seen once; the top ten hold around 1.4%. Specimen: memory CD4+ T cells sorted from blood. The source is a man aged 18 to 30 in good health. Each CDR3 is given with its conserved first and last residue. The order of the fields is J gene, CDR3 length, V gene, CDR3 protein.

j_gene: TRBJ1-1; len: 13; v_gene: TRBV28; CDR3aa: CASSYQGSPAAFF
j_gene: TRBJ2-3; len: 13; v_gene: TRBV30; CDR3aa: CACALWEIDTQYF
j_gene: TRBJ1-2; len: 16; v_gene: TRBV7-9; CDR3aa: CASSLRGKDSNYGYTF
j_gene: TRBJ2-7; len: 15; v_gene: TRBV2; CDR3aa: CASSGLAGGSSEQYF
j_gene: TRBJ2-7; len: 14; v_gene: TRBV27; CDR3aa: CASSLSHGNYEQYF
j_gene: TRBJ2-7; len: 13; v_gene: TRBV18; CDR3aa: CASSAVSGEEQYF
j_gene: TRBJ2-3; len: 13; v_gene: TRBV4-1; CDR3aa: CASSRGESDTQYF
j_gene: TRBJ2-7; len: 16; v_gene: TRBV27; CDR3aa: CASSLGARLANYEQYF
j_gene: TRBJ1-3; len: 18; v_gene: TRBV9; CDR3aa: CASSSGGGSRALQDTIYF
j_gene: TRBJ2-3; len: 17; v_gene: TRBV5-1; CDR3aa: CASSLAVRGGSTDTQYF